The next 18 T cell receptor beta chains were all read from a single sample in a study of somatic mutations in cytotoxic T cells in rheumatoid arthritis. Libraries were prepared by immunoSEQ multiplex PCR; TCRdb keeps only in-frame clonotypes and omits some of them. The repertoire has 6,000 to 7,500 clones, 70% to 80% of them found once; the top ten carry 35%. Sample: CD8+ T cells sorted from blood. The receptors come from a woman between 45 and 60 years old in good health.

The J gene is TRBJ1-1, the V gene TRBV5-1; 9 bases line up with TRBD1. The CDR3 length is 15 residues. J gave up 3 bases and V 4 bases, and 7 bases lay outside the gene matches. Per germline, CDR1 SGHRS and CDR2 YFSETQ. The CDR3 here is CASSTRTGEDTEAFF. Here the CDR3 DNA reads TGCGCCAGCAGCACCAGGACAGGGGAGGACACTGAAGCTTTCTTT.

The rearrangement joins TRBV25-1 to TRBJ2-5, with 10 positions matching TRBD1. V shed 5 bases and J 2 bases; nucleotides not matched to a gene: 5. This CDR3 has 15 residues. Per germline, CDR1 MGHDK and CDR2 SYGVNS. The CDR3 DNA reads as TGTGCCAGCAGTCCCGGGACAGGGGATCAAGAGACCCAGTACTTC. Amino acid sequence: CASSPGTGDQETQYF.

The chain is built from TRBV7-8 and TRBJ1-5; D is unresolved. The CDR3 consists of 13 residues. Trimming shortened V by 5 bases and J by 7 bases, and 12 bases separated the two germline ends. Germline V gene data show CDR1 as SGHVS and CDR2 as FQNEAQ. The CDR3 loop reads CASSPEGAQPQHF. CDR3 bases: TGTGCCAGCAGCCCAGAGGGTGCGCAGCCCCAGCATTTT.

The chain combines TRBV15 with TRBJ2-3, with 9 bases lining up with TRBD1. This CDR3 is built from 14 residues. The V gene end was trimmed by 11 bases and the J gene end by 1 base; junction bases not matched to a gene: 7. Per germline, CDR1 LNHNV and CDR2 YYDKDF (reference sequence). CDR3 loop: CASGDRAGTDTQYF. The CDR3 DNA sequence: TGTGCCTCTGGGGACAGGGCGGGCACAGATACGCAGTATTTT.

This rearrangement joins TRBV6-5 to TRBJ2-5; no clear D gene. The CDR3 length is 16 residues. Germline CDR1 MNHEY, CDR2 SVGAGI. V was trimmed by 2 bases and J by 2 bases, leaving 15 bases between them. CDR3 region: CASSYEVAASQETQYF. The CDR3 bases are TGTGCCAGCAGTTACGAGGTGGCGGCCTCTCAAGAGACCCAGTACTTC.

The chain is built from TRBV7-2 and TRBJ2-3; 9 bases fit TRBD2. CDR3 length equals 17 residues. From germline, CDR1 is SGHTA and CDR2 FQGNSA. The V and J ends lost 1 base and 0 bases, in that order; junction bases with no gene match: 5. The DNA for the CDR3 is TGTGCCAGCAGCTTAGTAGGCCTAGCGGGGAGCACAGATACGCAGTATTTT. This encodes CASSLVGLAGSTDTQYF.

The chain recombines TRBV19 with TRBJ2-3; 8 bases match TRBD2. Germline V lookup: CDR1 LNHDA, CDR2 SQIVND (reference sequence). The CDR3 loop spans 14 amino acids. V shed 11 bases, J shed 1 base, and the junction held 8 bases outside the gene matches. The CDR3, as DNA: TGTGCCGTCCAGGGACTAGGAGGCACAGATACGCAGTATTTT. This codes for CAVQGLGGTDTQYF.

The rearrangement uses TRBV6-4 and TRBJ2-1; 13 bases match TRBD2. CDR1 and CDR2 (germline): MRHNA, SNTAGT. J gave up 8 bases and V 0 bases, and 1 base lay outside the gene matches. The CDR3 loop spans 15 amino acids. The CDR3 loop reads CASSDSLAGGHEQFF. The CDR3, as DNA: TGTGCCAGCAGTGACTCACTAGCGGGGGGGCATGAGCAGTTCTTC.

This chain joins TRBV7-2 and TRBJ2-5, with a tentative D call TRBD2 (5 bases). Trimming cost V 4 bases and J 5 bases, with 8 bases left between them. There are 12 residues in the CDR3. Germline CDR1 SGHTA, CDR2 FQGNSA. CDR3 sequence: CASSYEGETQYF. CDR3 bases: TGTGCCAGCAGCTACGAGGGCGAGACCCAGTACTTC.

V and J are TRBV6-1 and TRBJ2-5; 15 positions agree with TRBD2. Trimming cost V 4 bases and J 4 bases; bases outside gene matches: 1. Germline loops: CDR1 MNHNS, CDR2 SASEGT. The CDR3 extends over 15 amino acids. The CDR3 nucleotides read TGTGCCAGCAGTGGGACTAGCGGGGGGGCAGAGACCCAGTACTTC. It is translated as CASSGTSGGAETQYF.

In nucleotides, the CDR3 is TGTGCCAGCAGCTCGAAGTCAGGAGCGGGGGGGCGTGATACGCAGTATTTT. This codes for CASSSKSGAGGRDTQYF. The chain links TRBV9 to TRBJ2-3, with 10 nucleotides matching TRBD2. CDR1 is SGDLS and CDR2 is YYNGEE in the germline V gene. Trimming removed 4 bases from V and 6 bases from J; junction bases left unmatched: 14. The CDR3 extends over 17 amino acids.

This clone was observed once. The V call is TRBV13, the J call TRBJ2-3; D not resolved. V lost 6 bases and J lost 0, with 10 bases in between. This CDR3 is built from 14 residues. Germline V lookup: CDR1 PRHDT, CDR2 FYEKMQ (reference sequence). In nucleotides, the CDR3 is TGTGCCAGCAGAATAATGGCTAGCACAGATACGCAGTATTTT. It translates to CASRIMASTDTQYF.

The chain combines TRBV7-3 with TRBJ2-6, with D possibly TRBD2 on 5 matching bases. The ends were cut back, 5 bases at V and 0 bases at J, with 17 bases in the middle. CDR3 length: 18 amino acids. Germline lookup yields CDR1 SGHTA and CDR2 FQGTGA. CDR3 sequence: CASSPDGGRGSGANVLTF. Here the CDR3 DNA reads TGTGCCAGCAGCCCCGACGGTGGACGGGGCTCTGGGGCCAACGTCCTGACTTTC.

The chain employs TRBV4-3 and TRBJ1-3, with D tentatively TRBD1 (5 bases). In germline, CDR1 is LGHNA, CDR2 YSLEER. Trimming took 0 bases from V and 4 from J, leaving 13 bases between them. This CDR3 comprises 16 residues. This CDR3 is CASSQDTGDWGNTIYF. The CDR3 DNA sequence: TGCGCCAGCAGCCAAGATACCGGGGACTGGGGAAACACCATATATTTT.

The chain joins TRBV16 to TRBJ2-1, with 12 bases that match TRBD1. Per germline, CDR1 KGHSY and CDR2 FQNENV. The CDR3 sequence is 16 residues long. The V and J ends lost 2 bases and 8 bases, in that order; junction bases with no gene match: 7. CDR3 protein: CASSQPGTGGFDEQFF. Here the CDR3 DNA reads TGTGCCAGCAGCCAACCCGGGACAGGGGGCTTCGATGAGCAGTTCTTC.

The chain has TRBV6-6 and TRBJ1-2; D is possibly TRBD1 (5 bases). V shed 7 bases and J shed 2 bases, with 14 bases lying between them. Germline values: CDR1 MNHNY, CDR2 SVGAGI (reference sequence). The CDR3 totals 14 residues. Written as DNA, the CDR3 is TGTGCCAGCACCGAGCGGGACCTGAACTATGGCTACACCTTC. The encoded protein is CASTERDLNYGYTF.

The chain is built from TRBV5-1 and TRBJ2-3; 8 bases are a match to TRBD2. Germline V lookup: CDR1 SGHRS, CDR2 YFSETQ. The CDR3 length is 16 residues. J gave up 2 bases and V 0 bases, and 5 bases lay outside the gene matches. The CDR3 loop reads CASSLGTGGDTDTQYF. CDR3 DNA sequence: TGCGCCAGCAGCTTGGGTACGGGGGGGGACACAGATACGCAGTATTTT.

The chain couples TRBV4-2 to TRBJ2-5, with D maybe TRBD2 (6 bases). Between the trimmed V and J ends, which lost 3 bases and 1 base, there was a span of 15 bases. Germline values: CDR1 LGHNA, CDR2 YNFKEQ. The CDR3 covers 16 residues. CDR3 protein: CASSQAGREFQETQYF. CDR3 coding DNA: TGTGCCAGCAGCCAGGCGGGACGGGAATTCCAAGAGACCCAGTACTTC.